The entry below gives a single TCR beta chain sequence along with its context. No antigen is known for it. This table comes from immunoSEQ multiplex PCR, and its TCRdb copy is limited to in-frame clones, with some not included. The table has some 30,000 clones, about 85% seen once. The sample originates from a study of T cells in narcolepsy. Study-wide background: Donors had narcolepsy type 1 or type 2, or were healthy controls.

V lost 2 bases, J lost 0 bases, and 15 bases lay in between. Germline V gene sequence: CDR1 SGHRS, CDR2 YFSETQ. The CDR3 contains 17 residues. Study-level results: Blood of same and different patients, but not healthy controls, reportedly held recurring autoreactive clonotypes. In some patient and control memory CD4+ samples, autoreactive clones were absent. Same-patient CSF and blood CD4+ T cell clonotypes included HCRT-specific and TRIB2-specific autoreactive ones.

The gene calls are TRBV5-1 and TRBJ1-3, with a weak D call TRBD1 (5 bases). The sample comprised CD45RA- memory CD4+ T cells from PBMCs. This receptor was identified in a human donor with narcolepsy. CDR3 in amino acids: CASSFDTGRISGNTIYF. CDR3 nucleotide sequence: TGCGCCAGCAGCTTCGATACGGGACGGATCTCTGGAAACACCATATATTTT.